Listed below are T cell receptor beta chains from one sample, sequenced in a study of blood T cell repertoires in COVID-19. TCRdb keeps only in-frame clones here, not all; method: immunoSEQ multiplex PCR. The sample records roughly 69,000 clones, 84% being singletons. Sequencing input: peripheral blood. These receptors all come from a man aged 45 to 65 with COVID-19, enrolled during active disease. CDR3s include the opening cysteine and the closing phenylalanine or tryptophan. A D gene is named only where the DNA matches it firmly. Expanded clones get a size class; other rows say once, few or many, or leave the size out.

clone size: .; CDR3 length: 13; J gene: TRBJ1-2; V gene: TRBV11-2; D gene: TRBD1; CDR3 DNA: TGTGCCAGCAGCTTAGATCTGGGACAGGGCTACACCTTC; CDR3 protein: CASSLDLGQGYTF
clone size: few; CDR3 length: 14; J gene: TRBJ1-1; V gene: TRBV4-3; D gene: .; CDR3 DNA: TGCGCCAGCAGTCCCTTTGGAGTAAACACTGAAGCTTTCTTT; CDR3 protein: CASSPFGVNTEAFF
clone size: .; CDR3 length: 16; J gene: TRBJ2-3; V gene: TRBV11-2; D gene: TRBD2; CDR3 DNA: TGTGCCAGCAGCCCATTGACTAGCGGACTCACAGATACGCAGTATTTT; CDR3 protein: CASSPLTSGLTDTQYF
clone size: .; CDR3 length: 16; J gene: TRBJ2-1; V gene: TRBV4-2; D gene: .; CDR3 DNA: TGTGCCAGCAGCCAAGTTTTTCAGGGTGGTAAGGATGAGCAGTTCTTC; CDR3 protein: CASSQVFQGGKDEQFF
clone size: .; CDR3 length: 12; J gene: TRBJ2-4; V gene: TRBV30; D gene: .; CDR3 DNA: TGTGCCTGCCTACCCGGAGGGAACATTCAGTACTTC; CDR3 protein: CACLPGGNIQYF
clone size: .; CDR3 length: 15; J gene: TRBJ1-1; V gene: TRBV19; D gene: TRBD1; CDR3 DNA: TGTGCCAGTAGTATAGGGACAGGCGGAAACACTGAAGCTTTCTTT; CDR3 protein: CASSIGTGGNTEAFF
clone size: .; CDR3 length: 15; J gene: TRBJ1-5; V gene: TRBV28; D gene: .; CDR3 DNA: TGTGCCAGCATCCAATCGACGGCAGGGAATCAGCCCCAGCATTTT; CDR3 protein: CASIQSTAGNQPQHF
clone size: .; CDR3 length: 17; J gene: TRBJ1-1; V gene: TRBV14; D gene: .; CDR3 DNA: TGTGCCAGCAGCCAAATGTTTCGCGGGGGGAGGCGGACTGAAGCTTTCTTT; CDR3 protein: CASSQMFRGGRRTEAFF
clone size: .; CDR3 length: 13; J gene: TRBJ2-5; V gene: TRBV12-3/TRBV12-4; D gene: .; CDR3 DNA: TGTGCCAGCAGCTCAGAAAGCGGAGAGACCCAGTACTTC; CDR3 protein: CASSSESGETQYF
clone size: .; CDR3 length: 15; J gene: TRBJ2-7; V gene: TRBV29-1; D gene: TRBD1; CDR3 DNA: TGCAGCGTCGAAATTGACAGGGCTGGGGCCTACGAGCAGTACTTC; CDR3 protein: CSVEIDRAGAYEQYF
clone size: .; CDR3 length: 17; J gene: TRBJ2-7; V gene: TRBV4-1; D gene: .; CDR3 DNA: TGCGCCAGCAGCCAACAAGCTCAGGTCGCAAGGTCCTACGAGCAGTACTTC; CDR3 protein: CASSQQAQVARSYEQYF
clone size: .; CDR3 length: 13; J gene: TRBJ2-7; V gene: TRBV30; D gene: TRBD2; CDR3 DNA: TGTGCCTGGAGTCGGGGGGTCTCCTACGAGCAGTACTTC; CDR3 protein: CAWSRGVSYEQYF
clone size: .; CDR3 length: 15; J gene: TRBJ2-5; V gene: TRBV5-4; D gene: .; CDR3 DNA: TGTGCCAGCAGAGACCCGAGGACAGACCAAGAGACCCAGTACTTC; CDR3 protein: CASRDPRTDQETQYF
clone size: .; CDR3 length: 15; J gene: TRBJ1-6; V gene: TRBV3-1/TRBV3-2; D gene: .; CDR3 DNA: TGTGCCAGCAGCCTTGAACACCGTGGTGTATCACCCCTCCACTTT; CDR3 protein: CASSLEHRGVSPLHF
clone size: .; CDR3 length: 14; J gene: TRBJ2-4; V gene: TRBV5-4; D gene: .; CDR3 DNA: TGTGCCAGCAGCACGGGAGCCGCCAAAAACATTCAGTACTTC; CDR3 protein: CASSTGAAKNIQYF
clone size: .; CDR3 length: 17; J gene: TRBJ2-3; V gene: TRBV5-8; D gene: TRBD2; CDR3 DNA: TGTGCCAGCAGCAAGTTGGGGACTAGCAGGGGCACAGATACGCAGTATTTT; CDR3 protein: CASSKLGTSRGTDTQYF
clone size: .; CDR3 length: 15; J gene: TRBJ2-4; V gene: TRBV19; D gene: TRBD1; CDR3 DNA: TGTGCCAGTAGCCTCAACGGACAGGGATACGACATTCAGTACTTC; CDR3 protein: CASSLNGQGYDIQYF
clone size: .; CDR3 length: 14; J gene: TRBJ2-7; V gene: TRBV30; D gene: .; CDR3 DNA: TGTGCCTGGAGTCCGGGAGCAGGCACCTACGAGCAGTACTTC; CDR3 protein: CAWSPGAGTYEQYF
clone size: few; CDR3 length: 15; J gene: TRBJ2-1; V gene: TRBV4-3; D gene: .; CDR3 DNA: TGCGCCAGCAGCCAAGATACCCCCGGCAGGGATGAGCAGTTCTTC; CDR3 protein: CASSQDTPGRDEQFF
clone size: .; CDR3 length: 16; J gene: TRBJ2-1; V gene: TRBV4-3; D gene: .; CDR3 DNA: TGCGCCAGCAGCCAATTCGAGACAGACAGATACAATGAGCAGTTCTTC; CDR3 protein: CASSQFETDRYNEQFF
clone size: .; CDR3 length: 12; J gene: TRBJ2-7; V gene: TRBV11-1; D gene: .; CDR3 DNA: TGTGCCAGCAGCTTACACCAGTACGAGCAGTACTTC; CDR3 protein: CASSLHQYEQYF
clone size: .; CDR3 length: 13; J gene: TRBJ1-1; V gene: TRBV5-6; D gene: .; CDR3 DNA: TGTGCCAGCAACGTCCGGGGGAACACTGAAGCTTTCTTT; CDR3 protein: CASNVRGNTEAFF
clone size: few; CDR3 length: 14; J gene: TRBJ1-5; V gene: TRBV5-5; D gene: TRBD1; CDR3 DNA: TGTGCCAGCAGCCAGGCGGACAGGGATCAGCCCCAGCATTTT; CDR3 protein: CASSQADRDQPQHF
clone size: .; CDR3 length: 13; J gene: TRBJ1-1; V gene: TRBV2; D gene: .; CDR3 DNA: TGTGCCACGGGATTCAGGGGGAACACTGAAGCTTTCTTT; CDR3 protein: CATGFRGNTEAFF
clone size: .; CDR3 length: 11; J gene: TRBJ1-1; V gene: TRBV13; D gene: .; CDR3 DNA: TGTGCCAGCAGCTTAGTAGTTGAAGCTTTCTTT; CDR3 protein: CASSLVVEAFF
clone size: .; CDR3 length: 13; J gene: TRBJ2-7; V gene: TRBV3-1/TRBV3-2; D gene: .; CDR3 DNA: TGTGCCAGCAGCCTTGCGGGCCTAAACGAGCAGTACTTC; CDR3 protein: CASSLAGLNEQYF
clone size: .; CDR3 length: 13; J gene: TRBJ2-3; V gene: TRBV6-1; D gene: TRBD2; CDR3 DNA: TGTGCCAGCAGTGAAGCGGGGGGGGGTACGCAGTATTTT; CDR3 protein: CASSEAGGGTQYF
clone size: few; CDR3 length: 14; J gene: TRBJ1-5; V gene: TRBV6-5; D gene: .; CDR3 DNA: TGTGCCACTCGGGACTTCAGAAGCAATCAGCCCCAGCATTTT; CDR3 protein: CATRDFRSNQPQHF
clone size: once; CDR3 length: 14; J gene: TRBJ2-7; V gene: TRBV6-5; D gene: .; CDR3 DNA: TGTGCCAGCAGTTACTTCGAACTAGCCTACGAGCAGTACTTC; CDR3 protein: CASSYFELAYEQYF
clone size: .; CDR3 length: 14; J gene: TRBJ2-4; V gene: TRBV5-4; D gene: TRBD2; CDR3 DNA: TGTGCCAGCATGAGCGGGGGGGCATCGAACATTCAGTACTTC; CDR3 protein: CASMSGGASNIQYF
clone size: .; CDR3 length: 11; J gene: TRBJ2-3; V gene: TRBV3-1/TRBV3-2; D gene: .; CDR3 DNA: TGTGCCAGCAGCCTAACAGATACGCAGTATTTT; CDR3 protein: CASSLTDTQYF
clone size: .; CDR3 length: 15; J gene: TRBJ2-7; V gene: TRBV7-2; D gene: TRBD1; CDR3 DNA: TGTGCCAGCAGCTTAGAGGGACGACAGGGGGAAAAGCAGTACTTC; CDR3 protein: CASSLEGRQGEKQYF
clone size: .; CDR3 length: 14; J gene: TRBJ2-1; V gene: TRBV6-1; D gene: TRBD2; CDR3 DNA: TGTGCCAGCAGTGAACTGGCTAGCGGGGATGAGCAGTTCTTC; CDR3 protein: CASSELASGDEQFF
clone size: .; CDR3 length: 14; J gene: TRBJ2-7; V gene: TRBV27; D gene: TRBD1; CDR3 DNA: TGTGCCAGCAGACCTACCGGGACAGCTCGATTGGGGTACTTC; CDR3 protein: CASRPTGTARLGYF
clone size: .; CDR3 length: 16; J gene: TRBJ1-2; V gene: TRBV5-1; D gene: TRBD1; CDR3 DNA: TGCGCCAGCAGCGATATATGGGACAGCCCTAACTATGGCTACACCTTC; CDR3 protein: CASSDIWDSPNYGYTF
clone size: .; CDR3 length: 12; J gene: TRBJ2-1; V gene: TRBV9; D gene: .; CDR3 DNA: TGTGCCAGCAGCGTATCTCCCCATGAGCAGTTCTTC; CDR3 protein: CASSVSPHEQFF
clone size: .; CDR3 length: 15; J gene: TRBJ2-2; V gene: TRBV30; D gene: TRBD1; CDR3 DNA: TGTGCCTGGGCAAAGACAGGGGGCCAGGGCGGGGAGCTGTTTTTT; CDR3 protein: CAWAKTGGQGGELFF
clone size: .; CDR3 length: 14; J gene: TRBJ1-1; V gene: TRBV7-9; D gene: .; CDR3 DNA: TGTGCCAGCAGCTTAGCTGGCGGGGGCGCGAAGGCTTTCTTT; CDR3 protein: CASSLAGGGAKAFF
clone size: .; CDR3 length: 14; J gene: TRBJ1-4; V gene: TRBV4-3; D gene: .; CDR3 DNA: TGCGCCAGCAGCCAAGGGCAGGGCGGTGAAAAACTGTTTTTT; CDR3 protein: CASSQGQGGEKLFF
clone size: .; CDR3 length: 15; J gene: TRBJ2-7; V gene: TRBV6-2/TRBV6-3; D gene: .; CDR3 DNA: TGTGCCAGCAGCCTCCGATCCTTACTGGCCTACGAGCAGTACTTC; CDR3 protein: CASSLRSLLAYEQYF
clone size: .; CDR3 length: 15; J gene: TRBJ2-7; V gene: TRBV4-1; D gene: TRBD1; CDR3 DNA: TGCGCCAGCAGCCGCGAGGGACAGGGGACTCCCGAGCAGTACTTC; CDR3 protein: CASSREGQGTPEQYF
clone size: .; CDR3 length: 14; J gene: TRBJ2-3; V gene: TRBV2; D gene: TRBD1; CDR3 DNA: TGTGCCAGCACTGTTGACAGGGTGTCAGATACGCAGTATTTT; CDR3 protein: CASTVDRVSDTQYF